This T cell receptor (beta chain) was recorded in a study of cytomegalovirus exposure and HLA in healthy donors (dated by TCRdb to the late 2010s). As for the study more broadly: According to an earlier analysis of a few hundred of the donors, about 179 million T cells yielded roughly 100 million unique TCR beta sequences and approximately 300 Gb of sequence data. An early release that covered about 600 HLA-typed donors contained around 300 gigabases of sequencing data and tens of millions of unique TCR sequences. Of the 398 genotyped donors, 81% fell in the genetic ancestry cluster associated with self-reported Caucasian donors. The study was designed to test whether signatures of past pathogen exposure could be identified by cataloging public T cell receptors. The T cell repertoires of several hundred subjects were profiled by immunosequencing and related to cytomegalovirus serostatus. A separate validation cohort of 100 to 150 different subjects was used in addition to the 666-subject first cohort. High-throughput TCR immunosequencing, statistical association of individual TCRs with disease status, and machine learning were combined to predict cytomegalovirus infection status. A later analysis re-analyzed previously published TCR beta repertoires from several hundred donors and added high-resolution HLA genotyping to study TCR occurrence patterns. In the later analysis, no new phenotypic data were used to find candidate immune exposures; instead, reliance was placed on TCR beta sequences and their occurrence across donors. An earlier analysis of several hundred of the donors applied high-throughput TCR beta sequencing to assess whether each TCR beta V gene segment acted as functional or pseudogenic. Alongside the repertoire data, information on donor age, sex, ethnicity and CMV serostatus was compiled. A later genetic analysis used genome-wide SNP genotypes for about 60% of the roughly 700 donors, treating that subset as a discovery cohort. All discovery cohort repertoires had been generated using a single sequencing platform. HLA typing included class I and class II loci at four-digit resolution. Typing coverage differed by locus: A, B, C, DRB1 and DQB1 were typed in about 629-630 donors, DQA1 in about 500, DPA1 in some 600, and DPB1 in just under 490. About five DR-DQ haplotypes were treated as single units for association and clustering because of strong linkage in the cohort. Among roughly 400 genotyped donors of the cohort, an average of approximately 240,000 unique TCR beta nucleotide sequences was sequenced per donor, of which approximately 18% were non-productive. Broader findings and caveats from the paper: A further reported finding was that TCR beta sequences accurately predicted the HLA-A and HLA-B alleles for most subjects in the first cohort. A later analysis associated 15,000 or so TCR beta sequences with specific HLA alleles at a false discovery rate of 0.05. An earlier analysis of approximately 570 of the donors showed that most TCR beta V segments appeared in productive rearrangements either about 90% or about 30% of the time, which broadly matched IMGT annotations. Some IMGT-functional V segments, including TRBV6-2 and TRBV6-3, could not be told apart with the 87-base-pair reads, so those segments were excluded. Presence/absence analyses assumed roughly uniform sequencing depth across donors, an assumption that may not hold. The authors suggested that the approach could potentially be generalized to other disease states and immunological phenotypes. A cluster of highly shared sequence variants was judged likely to be a technical artifact of the sequencing pipeline. In a later analysis, most CMV-associated TCR beta chains were found to appear HLA-restricted, with HLA associations seemingly driven largely by CMV exposure. Three of the identified cytomegalovirus-associated TCR beta chains were confirmed in vitro to be specific for cytomegalovirus antigens. Correlated functional status among segregating V segments might reflect linkage disequilibrium, but an unknown experimental factor could not be ruled out. Compared with equally common non-associated chains, HLA-associated TCR beta chains in a later analysis were more clonally expanded and had lower generation probabilities. According to a later genetic analysis, donors in an Asian-associated ancestry cluster had fewer N-insertions in productive TCRs than the approximately 650-donor mean. In this cohort, only TCR beta chains were sequenced, and detectable features were limited by the absence of alpha or paired-chain data. Because HLA typing was unavailable for some donors at each locus, only the typed subset was used in association tests. The earlier analysis of about 600 of the donors excluded fewer than 20 rarely observed V segments, including chromosome 9 orphons, because counts were too low. For the cohort, immune exposure information was limited to CMV serostatus. The study gave a list of roughly 150 TCR beta chains associated with cytomegalovirus. In a later genetic analysis, a missense DCLRE1C variant was associated with V-gene and J-gene trimming of TCR beta chains, and the association was replicated in an independent cohort. In a later analysis, TCR association rates were found to vary across HLA loci, with the most associated TCRs seen for DRB1 alleles and the fewest for HLA-C alleles. While some public TCRs were present in many individuals, most TCR sequences turned up only very rarely across donors. The classifier was reported to diagnose cytomegalovirus status with high specificity and sensitivity in both the original and validation cohorts. Strong co-occurrence of HLA alleles, especially DR and DQ, made assigning TCR associations to individual alleles difficult. Several of the top co-occurrence clusters appeared to be linked to parvovirus B19, influenza, CMV and Epstein-Barr virus, according to a later analysis.

The cohort comprised under 700 healthy bone marrow donors. Cohort members were all nominally healthy when sampled, although unrecorded immune exposures were likely present. The donor was CMV seronegative and belonged to the group of over 300 seronegative cohort members. A peripheral blood sample was provided by each donor, and peripheral blood mononuclear cells were used for TCR beta sequencing. The Qiagen DNeasy Blood Extraction Kit was used to extract genomic DNA from the blood cell samples. V and J are truncated by 3 bases and 1 base respectively, leaving an intervening sequence of 7 bases. Spanning cysteine to phenylalanine, the CDR3 consists of 13 amino acids. Only CDR3 DNA is held: 39 bases, read in frame from base 1. The germline V gene gives CDR1 as KGHSH and CDR2 as LQKENI. The library was generated by the immunoSEQ multiplex PCR assay. A mixture of 60 forward primers for TCR Vbeta segments and 13 reverse primers for TCR Jbeta segments was used in the multiplex PCR. Amplification of the CDR3 region of rearranged TCR beta genes was performed with a multiplex PCR assay on genomic DNA. Amplified TCR beta libraries were sequenced as 87-base-pair reads on the Illumina HiSeq System. From the authors' description of their analysis: Across the 666 repertoires, a later analysis counted 78 million or so unique TCR beta chains, some 11 million of which were shared by at least two donors. A nearest-neighbor algorithm error-corrected the raw reads and collapsed the reads into unique sequences, merging closely related sequences to remove PCR and sequencing errors. CDR3 sequences were aligned to IMGT reference sequences to assign V, D and J gene segments. Each retained sequence needed at least a six-nucleotide match to both a V gene segment and a J gene segment. Rearrangements were called productive when the CDR3 lacked stop codons and stayed in frame with V and J; all others were non-productive. CDR3 was defined according to IMGT convention as the region running from the second conserved V-encoded cysteine to the conserved J-encoded phenylalanine. The earlier analysis of about 500 of the donors excluded sequences that lacked an unambiguous match to a single V gene segment. In an earlier analysis of approximately 590 of the donors, a V segment was called functional when productive rearrangements were above 56.7%, and segregating when the standard deviation between donors exceeded 5%. A statistical classification framework was developed to diagnose cytomegalovirus status using the catalog of TCR beta chain sequences. V and J gene assignment, in a later analysis, came from comparing TCR nucleotide sequences with IMGT/GENE-DB human TR gene sequences. In a later analysis, CDR3 sequences and most-parsimonious VDJ recombination scenarios were assigned using the TCRdist pipeline. A later analysis defined each TCR beta chain by its CDR3 amino acid sequence plus V-gene family, and excluded reads lacking a unique V-gene family. A later analysis removed 600 or so highly shared, low-generation-probability nucleotide sequences to deal with suspected cross-contamination and a sequencing artifact. In a later analysis, a clonal expansion index for each public chain was calculated from normalized within-repertoire ranks of inferred template counts. Generation probabilities in a later analysis came from a VDJ recombination model fitted to out-of-frame rearrangements, and those results were checked against IGoR. In a later analysis, TCR-TCR, TCR-HLA and TCR-CMV co-occurrence was scored with hypergeometric tests, and a repertoire-size bias correction was applied to TCR pairs. False discovery rates were estimated in a later analysis by permuting HLA or CMV assignments 20 times. A later analysis grouped co-occurring TCRs with DBSCAN, adding TCRdist sequence similarity when clustering within HLA-allele-positive subsets. For co-occurrence clustering, repertoires with fewer than 30,000 or more than 120,000 public chains were excluded, along with roughly 5 repertoires with anomalous nucleotide sharing. TCRdb retrieved this table from immuneACCESS and kept in-frame rearrangements only. Not all clones are present; in checked studies, unresolved V genes account for under half, and no reason is known for the remainder. The V and J calls and the clone size are those of that table, but D and trimming were determined from the DNA. The sample data list tens of thousands of clones, and roughly four fifths of these were observed just once. The top ten clones comprise 1.9% of the sample.

This clone was seen a few times. The antigen this receptor binds is unknown. Base qualities are missing; no much larger clone stands one base away. Material: PBMCs. This TCR derives from a man between 18 and 29 years old in good health and CMV-seronegative. The rearranged segments are TRBV18 and TRBJ2-7, with a weak D call of TRBD2 (5 bases match). Here is the DNA: TGTGCCAGCTCACCTAGAGGGTCCTACGAGCAGTACTTC. It translates as CASSPRGSYEQYF. With all but the CDR3 taken from the reference TRBV18 and TRBJ2-7 genes, the full variable domain is: NAGVMQNPRHLVRRRGQEARLRCSPMKGHSHVYWYRQLPEEGLKFMVYLQKENIIDESGMPKERFSAEFPKEGPSILRIQQVVRGDSAAYFCASSPRGSYEQYFGPGTRLTVT.